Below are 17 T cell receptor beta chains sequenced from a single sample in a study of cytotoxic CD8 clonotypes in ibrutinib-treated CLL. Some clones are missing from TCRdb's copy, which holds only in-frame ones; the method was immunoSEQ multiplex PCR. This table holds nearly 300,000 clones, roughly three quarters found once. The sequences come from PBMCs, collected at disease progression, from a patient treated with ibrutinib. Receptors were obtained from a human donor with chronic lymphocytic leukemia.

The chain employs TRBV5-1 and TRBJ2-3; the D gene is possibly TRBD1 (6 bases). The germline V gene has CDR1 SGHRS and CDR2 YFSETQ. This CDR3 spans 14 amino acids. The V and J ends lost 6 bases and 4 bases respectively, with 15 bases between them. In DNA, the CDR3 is TGCGCCAGCAACGTGCAGGGGTTAGCAGATACGCAGTATTTT. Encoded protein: CASNVQGLADTQYF. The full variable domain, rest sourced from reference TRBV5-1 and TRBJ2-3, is KAGVTQTPRYLIKTRGQQVTLSCSPISGHRSVSWYQQTPGQGLQFLFEYFSETQRNKGNFPGRFSGRQFSNSRSEMNVSTLELGDSALYLCASNVQGLADTQYFGPGTRLTVL.

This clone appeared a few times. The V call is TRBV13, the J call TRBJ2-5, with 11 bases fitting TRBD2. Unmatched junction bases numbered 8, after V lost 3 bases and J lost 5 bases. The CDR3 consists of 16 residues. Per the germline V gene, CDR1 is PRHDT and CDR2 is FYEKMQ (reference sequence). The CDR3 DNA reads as TGTGCCAGCAGCTTCTACACTAGCGGGAGTCGGGAGACCCAGTACTTC. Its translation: CASSFYTSGSRETQYF.

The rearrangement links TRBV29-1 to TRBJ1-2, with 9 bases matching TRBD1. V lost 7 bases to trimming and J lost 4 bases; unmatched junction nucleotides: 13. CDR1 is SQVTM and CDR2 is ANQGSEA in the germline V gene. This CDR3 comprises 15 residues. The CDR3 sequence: CSASDRGGGGYGYTF. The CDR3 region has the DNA TGCAGCGCCTCGGACAGGGGTGGCGGGGGCTATGGCTACACCTTC.

The CDR3 bases are TGTGCCACCAGCAGCCCCGGAACCCTACTAGCGGGGGGTTCAGATACGCAGTATTTT. It specifies CATSSPGTLLAGGSDTQYF. The V and J genes are TRBV15 and TRBJ2-3, with 12 nucleotides matching TRBD2. The V gene end was trimmed by 3 bases and the J gene end by 4 bases; junction bases not matched to a gene: 14. The germline CDR1 and CDR2 sequences are LNHNV and YYDKDF (reference sequence). The CDR3 has 19 residues.

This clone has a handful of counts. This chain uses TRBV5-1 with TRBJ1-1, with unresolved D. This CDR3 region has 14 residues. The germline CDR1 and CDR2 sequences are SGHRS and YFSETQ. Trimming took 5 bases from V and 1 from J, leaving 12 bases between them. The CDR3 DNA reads TGCGCCAGCAGTTCGGGGTACGGGAACACTGAAGCTTTCTTT. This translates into CASSSGYGNTEAFF.

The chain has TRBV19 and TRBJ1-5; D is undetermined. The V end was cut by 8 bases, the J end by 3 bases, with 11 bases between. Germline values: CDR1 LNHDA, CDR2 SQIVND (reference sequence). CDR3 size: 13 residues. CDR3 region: CASSPDPNQPQHF. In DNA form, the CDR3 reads TGTGCCAGTTCCCCCGACCCCAATCAGCCCCAGCATTTT.

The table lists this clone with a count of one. DNA of the CDR3: TGCGCCAGCAGTGAGTGGAGCCGGGGGGACGAGCAGTACTTC. Translation: CASSEWSRGDEQYF. The chain combines TRBV10-1 with TRBJ2-7, with 7 bases aligning to TRBD2. This CDR3 comprises 14 residues. Trimming at V came to 1 base and at J to 5 bases, leaving 5 bases not matched to a gene. Per the germline V gene, CDR1 is WNHNN and CDR2 is SYGVQD (reference sequence).

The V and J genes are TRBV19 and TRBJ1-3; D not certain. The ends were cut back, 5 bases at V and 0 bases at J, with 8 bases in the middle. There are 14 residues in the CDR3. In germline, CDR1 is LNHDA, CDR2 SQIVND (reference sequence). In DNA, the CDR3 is TGTGCCAGTAGTGGCCGAGACTCTGGAAACACCATATATTTT. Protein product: CASSGRDSGNTIYF.

CDR3 sequence reads: CASSPQGQGLYEQYF. The CDR3 nucleotides read TGTGCCAGCAGTCCGCAAGGACAGGGGCTCTACGAGCAGTACTTC. The rearrangement joins TRBV27 to TRBJ2-7, with TRBD1 matching over 9 bases. In germline, CDR1 is MNHEY, CDR2 SMNVEV (reference sequence). The CDR3 has 15 residues. Unmatched junction bases numbered 8, after V lost 5 bases and J lost 3 bases.

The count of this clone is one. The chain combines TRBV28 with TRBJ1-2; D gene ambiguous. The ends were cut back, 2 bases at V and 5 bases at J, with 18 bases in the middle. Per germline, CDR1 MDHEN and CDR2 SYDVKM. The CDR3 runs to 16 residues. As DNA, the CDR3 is TGTGCCAGCAGTTTAAGTTGGGCAGCTCCGCGTTATGGCTACACCTTC. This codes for CASSLSWAAPRYGYTF.

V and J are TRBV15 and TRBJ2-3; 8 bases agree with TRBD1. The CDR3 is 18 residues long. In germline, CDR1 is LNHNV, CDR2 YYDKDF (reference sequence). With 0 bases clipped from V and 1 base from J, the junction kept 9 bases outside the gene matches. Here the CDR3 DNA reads TGTGCCACCAGCAGAGATTGGGACAGGACCTCCGGCACAGATACGCAGTATTTT. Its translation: CATSRDWDRTSGTDTQYF. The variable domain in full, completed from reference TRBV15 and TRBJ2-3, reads DAMVIQNPRYQVTQFGKPVTLSCSQTLNHNVMYWYQQKSSQAPKLLFHYYDKDFNNEADTPDNFQSRRPNTSFCFLDIRSPGLGDTAMYLCATSRDWDRTSGTDTQYFGPGTRLTVL.

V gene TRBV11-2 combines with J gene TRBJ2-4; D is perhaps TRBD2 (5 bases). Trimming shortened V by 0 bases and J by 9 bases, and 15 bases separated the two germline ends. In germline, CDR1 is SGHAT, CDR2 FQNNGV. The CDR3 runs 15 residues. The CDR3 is CASSLDQGLGGIQYF. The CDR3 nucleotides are TGTGCCAGCAGCTTAGATCAAGGTCTCGGAGGCATTCAGTACTTC.

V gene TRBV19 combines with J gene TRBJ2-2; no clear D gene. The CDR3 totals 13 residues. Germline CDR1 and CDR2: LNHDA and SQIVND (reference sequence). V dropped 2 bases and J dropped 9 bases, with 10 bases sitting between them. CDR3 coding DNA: TGTGCCAGTAGTATAAGGCCTCACCGGGAGCTGTTTTTT. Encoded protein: CASSIRPHRELFF.

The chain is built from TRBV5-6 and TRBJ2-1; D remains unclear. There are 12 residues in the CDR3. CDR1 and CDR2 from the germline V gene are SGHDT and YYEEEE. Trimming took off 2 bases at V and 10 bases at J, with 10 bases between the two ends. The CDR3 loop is CASSLIMKEQFF. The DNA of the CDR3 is TGTGCCAGCAGCTTAATCATGAAAGAGCAGTTCTTC.

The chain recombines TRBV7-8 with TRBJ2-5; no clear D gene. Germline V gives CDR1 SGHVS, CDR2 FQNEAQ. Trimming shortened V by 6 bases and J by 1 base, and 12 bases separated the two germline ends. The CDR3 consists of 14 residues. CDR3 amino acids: CASSNAWLQETQYF. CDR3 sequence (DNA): TGTGCCAGCAGTAACGCGTGGCTCCAAGAGACCCAGTACTTC.

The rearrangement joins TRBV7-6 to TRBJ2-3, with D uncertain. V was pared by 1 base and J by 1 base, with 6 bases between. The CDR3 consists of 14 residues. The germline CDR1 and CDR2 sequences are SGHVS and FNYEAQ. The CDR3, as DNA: TGTGCCAGCAGCTTAGGTCGTGGCACAGATACGCAGTATTTT. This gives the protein CASSLGRGTDTQYF. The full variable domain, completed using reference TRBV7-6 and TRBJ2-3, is GAGVSQSPRYKVTKRGQDVALRCDPISGHVSLYWYRQALGQGPEFLTYFNYEAQQDKSGLPNDRFSAERPEGSISTLTIQRTEQRDSAMYRCASSLGRGTDTQYFGPGTRLTVL.

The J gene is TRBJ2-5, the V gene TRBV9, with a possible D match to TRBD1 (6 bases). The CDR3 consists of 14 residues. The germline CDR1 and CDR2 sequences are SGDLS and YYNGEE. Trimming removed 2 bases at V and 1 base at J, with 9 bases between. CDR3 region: CASSVQGFQETQYF. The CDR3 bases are TGTGCCAGCAGCGTCCAGGGGTTCCAAGAGACCCAGTACTTC.